Listed below are T cell receptor beta chains from one sample, sequenced in a study of read filtering for tumor transcriptome and immune sequencing. MiXCR, applied by TCRdb to the reads, yields one record per CDR3 protein. Of about 86,000 distinct CDR3 sequences in the sample, approximately 13% were seen once. Sequences were obtained from a population of CD138-negative cells sorted from bone marrow. The receptors derive from a donor over 35 with multiple myeloma. The CDR3 runs from the conserved cysteine through the conserved F or W. A D gene is named only where the DNA matches it firmly. The size field reads once, few, many or a size class.

D gene | J gene | V gene | clone size | CDR3 protein | CDR3 DNA
TRBD2 | TRBJ2-5 | TRBV12-3/TRBV12-4 | many | CASSPRTSGTETQYF | TGTGCCAGCAGTCCTCGGACTAGCGGGACAGAGACCCAGTACTTC
NA | TRBJ1-5 | TRBV20-1 | many | CSARGSSNQPQHF | TGCAGTGCCCGGGGTAGTAGCAATCAGCCCCAGCATTTT
NA | TRBJ2-2 | TRBV29-1 | many | CSVEGGQNTGELFF | TGCAGCGTTGAGGGGGGACAAAACACCGGGGAGCTGTTTTTT
NA | TRBJ1-2 | TRBV12-3/TRBV12-4 | many | CASSPTGYGYTF | TGTGCCAGCAGTCCCACGGGCTATGGCTACACCTTC
TRBD1 | TRBJ2-5 | TRBV29-1 | many | CSVKGQDQETQYF | TGCAGCGTAAAAGGACAGGACCAAGAGACCCAGTACTTC
TRBD1 | TRBJ1-5 | TRBV6-5 | many | CASRRQGYSNQPQHF | TGTGCCAGCAGAAGACAGGGGTATAGCAATCAGCCCCAGCATTTT
NA | TRBJ2-1 | TRBV2 | many | CASTPALAWFF | TGTGCCAGCACCCCGGCCCTAGCGTGGTTCTTC
TRBD1 | TRBJ2-4 | TRBV18 | many | CASSPDDRVTAKNIQYF | TGTGCCAGCTCACCAGACGACAGGGTAACAGCCAAAAACATTCAGTACTTC
NA | TRBJ2-3 | TRBV11-2 | many | CASSPEHASDTQYF | TGTGCCAGCAGTCCAGAGCATGCATCAGATACGCAGTATTTT
NA | TRBJ2-7 | TRBV11-2 | many | CASSYIYEQYF | TGTGCCAGCAGCTATATCTACGAGCAGTACTTC
NA | TRBJ2-2 | TRBV5-1 | few | CASSLGSTDTGELFF | TGCGCCAGCAGCTTGGGGTCCACAGACACCGGGGAGCTGTTTTTT
NA | TRBJ2-3 | TRBV20-1 | many | CSARDGPADTQYF | TGCAGTGCTAGAGACGGTCCAGCAGATACGCAGTATTTT
TRBD2 | TRBJ2-7 | TRBV11-2 | many | CASSPGLAVSYEQYF | TGCGCCAGCAGCCCGGGACTAGCGGTCTCCTACGAGCAGTACTTC
TRBD1 | TRBJ2-5 | TRBV5-1 | many | CASSLVTGQETQYF | TGCGCCAGCAGCTTGGTGACAGGGCAAGAGACCCAGTACTTC
NA | TRBJ1-5 | TRBV20-1 | many | CSASPAGAGVQPQHF | TGCAGTGCTAGCCCCGCCGGGGCCGGAGTCCAGCCCCAGCATTTT
NA | TRBJ2-1 | TRBV29-1 | many | CSVPLGVIYNEQFF | TGCAGCGTTCCCCTGGGAGTAATCTACAATGAGCAGTTCTTC
NA | TRBJ2-1 | TRBV29-1 | many | CSAPIPYNEQFF | TGCAGCGCCCCCATACCCTACAATGAGCAGTTCTTC
NA | TRBJ2-5 | TRBV18 | many | CASSPAAQETQYF | TGTGCCAGCTCACCGGCGGCACAAGAGACCCAGTACTTC
NA | TRBJ2-7 | TRBV11-3 | many | CASSSSDGGLYEQYF | TGTGCCAGCAGCTCATCGGACGGAGGACTCTACGAGCAGTACTTC
NA | TRBJ1-2 | TRBV5-1 | many | CASSPAGSKGDGYTF | TGCGCCAGCAGCCCAGCAGGCTCCAAGGGGGATGGCTACACCTTC
NA | TRBJ2-7 | TRBV10-3 | many | CAISPGLLYEQYF | TGTGCCATCAGCCCGGGACTCCTATACGAGCAGTACTTC
NA | TRBJ2-3 | TRBV10-3 | many | CAISESTRGTNTDTQYF | TGTGCCATCAGTGAGTCGACTCGGGGGACAAACACAGATACGCAGTATTTT
NA | TRBJ2-7 | TRBV25-1 | medium-sized | CASSEKGPRGDEQYF | TGTGCCAGCAGTGAAAAAGGACCTAGGGGCGACGAGCAGTACTTC